The 11 T cell receptor beta chains given below trace back to one sample, sequenced in a study of blood T cell repertoires in COVID-19. Method: immunoSEQ multiplex PCR; TCRdb's copy keeps in-frame clones and lacks some. The sample has roughly 300,000 clones, approximately 91% seen once. The sample taken for sequencing was PBMCs or T cells enriched from blood (not recorded which). The receptors were sampled from a woman aged 35 to 49 with acute COVID-19.

This chain connects TRBV27 to TRBJ1-5, with a tentative D call TRBD1 (6 bases). CDR3 length: 14 residues. V was shortened by 2 bases and J by 7 bases, with 12 bases between the two germline ends. Germline loops: CDR1 MNHEY, CDR2 SMNVEV (reference sequence). CDR3 DNA sequence: TGTGCCAGCAGTTTAGGGGGCAGGTTGCAGCCCCAGCATTTT. This codes for CASSLGGRLQPQHF.

The chain employs TRBV4-3 and TRBJ2-2; D remains ambiguous. The CDR3 is 16 residues long. V lost 1 base and J lost 0, with 9 bases in between. The germline gives CDR1 LGHNA, CDR2 YSLEER. CDR3 loop: CASSQAWSANTGELFF. The CDR3 DNA reads as TGCGCCAGCAGCCAAGCATGGAGCGCGAACACCGGGGAGCTGTTTTTT.

This clone was observed a single time. The chain has TRBV19 and TRBJ2-3, with 13 bases matching TRBD2. The CDR3 spans 16 residues. J lost 9 bases, V lost 4 bases, and 10 bases had no gene match. Germline-derived CDR1 and CDR2 are LNHDA and SQIVND (reference sequence). CDR3 sequence reads: CASSRSTSGRSVTQYF. DNA for the CDR3: TGTGCCAGTAGTAGGTCGACTAGCGGGAGGTCAGTCACGCAGTATTTT.

CDR3 protein: CASSLTGGLSGYTF. The CDR3 nucleotides are TGCGCCAGCAGCTTAACAGGGGGCTTGAGTGGCTACACCTTC. The rearrangement joins TRBV5-1 to TRBJ1-2; 9 nucleotides align to TRBD1. Germline V gene data show CDR1 as SGHRS and CDR2 as YFSETQ. The J segment lost 7 bases and the V segment lost 2 bases, leaving 6 bases of the junction unmatched. This CDR3 has 14 amino acids.

In this sample, this clone turned up once. The chain recombines TRBV14 with TRBJ2-1; D ambiguous. Germline V gene sequence: CDR1 SGHDN, CDR2 FVKESK. V was shortened by 1 base and J by 10 bases, with 11 bases between the two germline ends. This CDR3 region has 13 residues. The CDR3 nucleotides read TGTGCCAGCAGCCAAGGTTTCGGGTGGGAGCAGTTCTTC. Translated, it gives CASSQGFGWEQFF.

The V call is TRBV7-8, the J call TRBJ1-3; TRBD1 matches 9 bases. The CDR3 spans 16 residues. The ends lost 5 bases at V and 2 bases at J; junction bases unmatched: 7. Germline CDR1 is SGHVS and CDR2 is FQNEAQ. The CDR3 sequence is CASSIMDRGTGNTIYF. The CDR3 nucleotides are TGTGCCAGCAGCATAATGGACAGGGGCACTGGAAACACCATATATTTT.

The chain carries TRBV30 and TRBJ1-1; TRBD1 matches 9 bases. This CDR3 spans 14 amino acids. Germline V CDR1 and CDR2: GTSNPN, SVGIG (reference sequence). With V trimmed by 5 bases and J by 3 bases, 7 bases remained unmatched. CDR3 sequence reads: CAWEGQGWYTEAFF. The DNA for the CDR3 is TGTGCCTGGGAAGGACAGGGGTGGTACACTGAAGCTTTCTTT.

The genes are TRBV2 and TRBJ1-5, with 8 bases fitting TRBD1. This CDR3 is built from 15 residues. V trimming: 8 bases; J trimming: 3 bases; junction bases outside the gene matches: 9. CDR1 is SNHLY and CDR2 is FYNNEI in the germline V gene. The CDR3 coding sequence is TGTGCCAGCCACTTTGGACAGGGTTCCAATCAGCCCCAGCATTTT. It encodes CASHFGQGSNQPQHF.

V usage is TRBV5-1 and J usage is TRBJ2-1; 8 bases line up with TRBD1. The CDR3 consists of 15 residues. Looked up from germline, CDR1 is SGHRS and CDR2 is YFSETQ. With V trimmed by 0 bases and J by 7 bases, 6 bases remained unmatched. CDR3 loop: CASSLGQGMGNEQFF. The CDR3 DNA reads as TGCGCCAGCAGCTTGGGACAGGGGATGGGAAATGAGCAGTTCTTC.

CDR3 loop: CASSGTGDSTYGYTF. The CDR3 DNA sequence: TGTGCCAGCAGTGGAACCGGTGACAGCACCTATGGCTACACCTTC. The chain is built from TRBV25-1 and TRBJ1-2, with D possibly being TRBD1 (5 bases). V was pared by 4 bases and J by 4 bases, with 16 bases between. There are 15 residues in the CDR3. The V gene's germline CDR1 is MGHDK and CDR2 SYGVNS.

V is TRBV19 and J is TRBJ2-2, with D tentatively TRBD1 (5 bases). V lost 5 bases to trimming and J lost 6 bases, with 25 bases between them. Looked up from germline, CDR1 is LNHDA and CDR2 is SQIVND (reference sequence). The length of the CDR3 is 18 residues. This chain's CDR3 is CASSVRQGARMGPGELFF. In nucleotides, the CDR3 is TGTGCCAGTAGTGTGCGACAAGGCGCACGGATGGGGCCCGGGGAGCTGTTTTTT.